This T cell receptor (beta chain) was recorded in a study of metastatic and nonmetastatic thyroid tumors. As handled by the study authors: Building a distant-metastasis classifier for papillary thyroid cancer drew on CDR3 differences across clinicopathological groups. Using MiXCR, TCRdb reanalyzed the PCR reads. These V and J calls originate from TCRdb's pipeline instead of the authors' own analysis. In the table there are 25,000 to 35,000 clones, under 20% of which are singletons. Patients had received no treatment of any kind before thyroid surgery. The CDR3 length is 15 residues. V was clipped by 0 bases and J by 7 bases, with 13 bases between them. Germline V gene sequence: CDR1 WNHNN, CDR2 SYGVQD (reference sequence). This clone was counted at least ten times. Its antigen is still unknown. Whole-study results and caveats: Across blood and tumor, TCR beta diversity in malignant thyroid tumors was reportedly significantly higher than in benign nodules.

This rearrangement joins TRBV10-1 to TRBJ2-1; maybe TRBD1 (6 bases). Sample: blood. This receptor was obtained from a female donor with papillary thyroid cancer or a benign thyroid nodule (not recorded which). Some clones in this sample may be carry-over from other donors' samples. The chain's CDR3 is CASSESRGNANEQFF. As DNA, the CDR3 is TGCGCCAGCAGTGAGTCCAGGGGAAACGCGAATGAGCAGTTCTTC.